This T cell receptor beta chain was sequenced during a study of beta chain features in type 1 diabetes. Study-wide findings and caveats: In every one of the four CD4+ subsets, TCRB CDR3s were moderately but significantly shorter in Type 1 diabetes patients.

A word on this clone: No antigen is known for it.

Expressed TCRB transcripts were sequenced because the isolated RNA had all been reverse transcribed beforehand. The repertoire was sequenced with immunoSEQ multiplex PCR; TCRdb's copy has only in-frame clones and lacks some. The table lists about 230,000 clones, 16% of them singletons. The sequence derives from a man aged 25 to 40 with type 1 diabetes. The specimen sequenced was naive CD4+ T cells from blood.

The CDR3 DNA reads as TGTGCCAGCATCAGCCCCGGGATCCACGAGCAGTACTTC. It yields the protein CASISPGIHEQYF. This chain connects TRBV6-4 to TRBJ2-7; TRBD2 is a possible D gene (5 bases). Germline CDR1 is MRHNA and CDR2 is SNTAGT. This CDR3 is 13 amino acids long. Trimming cost V 7 bases and J 5 bases, with 15 bases left between them.